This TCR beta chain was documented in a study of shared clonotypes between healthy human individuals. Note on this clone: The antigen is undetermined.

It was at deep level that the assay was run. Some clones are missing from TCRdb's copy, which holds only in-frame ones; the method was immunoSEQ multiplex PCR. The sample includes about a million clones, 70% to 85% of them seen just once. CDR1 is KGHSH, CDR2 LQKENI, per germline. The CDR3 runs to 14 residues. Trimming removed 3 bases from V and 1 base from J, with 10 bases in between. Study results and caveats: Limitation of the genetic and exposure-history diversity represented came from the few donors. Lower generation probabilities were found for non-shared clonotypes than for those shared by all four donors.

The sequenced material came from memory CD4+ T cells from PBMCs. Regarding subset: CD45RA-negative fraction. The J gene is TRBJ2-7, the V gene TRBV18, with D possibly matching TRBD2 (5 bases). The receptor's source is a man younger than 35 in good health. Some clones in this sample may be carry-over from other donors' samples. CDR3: CASSPRGMSYEQYF. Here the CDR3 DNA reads TGTGCCAGCTCACCCCGGGGAATGTCCTACGAGCAGTACTTC.